This T cell receptor (beta chain) was recovered during a study of blood T cell repertoires in COVID-19. Study information: There were acute and convalescent COVID-19 samples, and they came from the United States, Italy and Spain.

Germline CDR1 SNHLY, CDR2 FYNNEI. This CDR3 spans 14 amino acids. The V and J ends lost 3 bases and 2 bases, in that order; junction bases with no gene match: 3. As handled by the study authors: Estimates of nucleated cell counts were drawn from the amplification of reference gene primers. Clones were read by immunoSEQ multiplex PCR, and TCRdb kept only the in-frame ones, dropping some. V, J and clone size are taken as reported in that table, and D and trimming were inferred from the DNA itself. The sample holds 170,000 or so clones, 84% seen once. The chain carries TRBV2 and TRBJ2-7, with 8 bases lining up with TRBD1. Sequencing was performed on peripheral blood. This sequence originates from a man aged 18 to 29 with active or convalescent COVID-19. CDR3 sequence reads: CASSDGTGPYEQYF. The CDR3 coding sequence is TGTGCCAGCAGTGATGGGACAGGTCCCTACGAGCAGTACTTC.